Listed below are T cell receptor beta chains from one sample, sequenced in a study of blood T cell repertoires in COVID-19. Sequenced by immunoSEQ multiplex PCR; TCRdb stores in-frame clones only, minus some. In the table there are 320,000 or so clones, 85% of which are singletons. Material for sequencing was PBMCs or T cells enriched from blood (not recorded which). The source is a woman in her twenties or thirties who had been exposed to COVID-19. Each CDR3 is given with its conserved first and last residue. Each record gives: J gene, V gene, CDR3 protein.

J: TRBJ1-1; V: TRBV28; CDR3: CASTQGGNTEAFF
J: TRBJ1-5; V: TRBV19; CDR3: CASSIDPGTANQPQHF
J: TRBJ2-2; V: TRBV7-6; CDR3: CASSLIGGSRSGELFF
J: TRBJ2-7; V: TRBV5-4; CDR3: CASSLVGRGVGYEQYF
J: TRBJ1-2; V: TRBV28; CDR3: CASSSWETGGWGYGYTF
J: TRBJ1-2; V: TRBV7-3; CDR3: CASSPGGAGYGYTF
J: TRBJ1-3; V: TRBV20-1; CDR3: CSASPGGSTGNTIYF
J: TRBJ1-5; V: TRBV28; CDR3: CASSLTGARQPQHF
J: TRBJ1-1; V: TRBV3-1/TRBV3-2; CDR3: CASSQDLTDTEAFF
J: TRBJ1-6; V: TRBV11-1; CDR3: CASSSGVSYNSPLHF
J: TRBJ2-7; V: TRBV10-2; CDR3: CASLTDSYEQYF
J: TRBJ2-2; V: TRBV5-1; CDR3: CASSLESSGVNTGELFF
J: TRBJ2-5; V: TRBV7-2; CDR3: CASSLDGTGILAQETQYF
J: TRBJ2-7; V: TRBV28; CDR3: CASSPRSYEQYF
J: TRBJ1-6; V: TRBV5-1; CDR3: CASSEQFDRRNSPLHF
J: TRBJ1-2; V: TRBV29-1; CDR3: CSVDYKGGNGYTF
J: TRBJ2-6; V: TRBV5-1; CDR3: CASRSSGIAGANVLTF
J: TRBJ2-1; V: TRBV28; CDR3: CASSPPSWQGSNEQFF
J: TRBJ2-7; V: TRBV7-3; CDR3: CASSQGGAGGRGYEQYF
J: TRBJ2-7; V: TRBV2; CDR3: CASSEADSSHEQYF
J: TRBJ2-1; V: TRBV2; CDR3: CARLLAGNMVF
J: TRBJ1-5; V: TRBV28; CDR3: CASSTGGNQPQHF
J: TRBJ2-5; V: TRBV6-1; CDR3: CASSEPRGWGETQYF